The 11 T cell receptor beta chains reported below all come from one sample, sequenced in a study of T-cell reconstitution after alpha-beta-depleted transplantation in children. Unique molecular identifiers were built into the TCRbeta library. TCRdb passed the PCR reads through MiXCR, listing each CDR3 protein once. This table has hundreds of thousands of distinct CDR3 sequences, 16% appearing once. The specimen comprised PBMCs from the stem cell graft donor, sampled from the stem cell graft. The receptors here all came from a human donor who donated a stem cell graft to a child with acute myeloid leukemia.

This chain connects TRBV28 to TRBJ2-5; D is possibly TRBD2 (6 bases). V lost 4 bases to trimming and J lost 2 bases, with 14 bases between them. The CDR3 is made up of 15 amino acids. From germline, CDR1 is MDHEN and CDR2 SYDVKM. DNA for the CDR3: TGTGCCAGCAGTTCCCCCGCGGGGCCGCAAGAGACCCAGTACTTC. Translated: CASSSPAGPQETQYF.

The chain carries TRBV4-1 and TRBJ1-1; D may be TRBD1 (5 bases). Per the germline V gene, CDR1 is MGHRA and CDR2 is YSYEKL. The CDR3 is 15 residues long. Trimming pared 3 bases from V and 1 base from J, leaving 12 bases between. The CDR3: CASSHPGTANTEAFF. In nucleotides, the CDR3 is TGCGCCAGCAGCCACCCCGGGACGGCGAACACTGAAGCTTTCTTT.

This clonotype was observed many times. The rearrangement links TRBV7-2 to TRBJ2-1; maybe TRBD2 (5 bases). V lost 0 bases and J 2 bases, leaving 8 bases between the germline ends. The CDR3 extends over 15 amino acids. CDR1 and CDR2 from the germline V gene are SGHTA and FQGNSA. CDR3 nucleotide sequence: TGTGCCAGCAGCTTAGCTTGGACTCCCTACAATGAGCAGTTCTTC. This encodes CASSLAWTPYNEQFF.

This clonotype occurred many times. The chain is built from TRBV20-1 and TRBJ1-5, with D hard to call. In germline, CDR1 is DFQATT, CDR2 SNEGSKA (reference sequence). The CDR3 is 14 amino acids. Trimming left V 5 bases short and J 1 base short, with 12 bases between. CDR3 amino acids: CSASRLVSNQPQHF. DNA for the CDR3: TGCAGTGCTTCTAGACTGGTGAGCAATCAGCCCCAGCATTTT.

There are many counts of this clonotype. The rearrangement links TRBV10-3 to TRBJ2-7; D is unclear. Trimming pared 3 bases from V and 0 bases from J, leaving 9 bases between. Germline lookup yields CDR1 ENHRY and CDR2 SYGVKD. The CDR3 is made up of 14 amino acids. CDR3 loop: CAISDRSPSYEQYV. Written as DNA, the CDR3 is TGTGCCATCAGTGATCGGTCTCCCTCCTACGAGCAGTACGTC.

At least ten counts were recorded for this clonotype. The chain recombines TRBV29-1 with TRBJ2-7; TRBD1 matches at 9 bases. The CDR3 loop spans 13 amino acids. Germline values: CDR1 SQVTM, CDR2 ANQGSEA. V was pared by 7 bases and J by 4 bases, with 8 bases of the junction left unmatched. As DNA, the CDR3 is TGCAGCGCCCGAGGACAGGGGCAATACGAGCAGTACTTC. Encoded protein: CSARGQGQYEQYF.

This clonotype was counted ten times or more. This chain connects TRBV4-3 to TRBJ2-6; D is unresolved. The germline V gene has CDR1 LGHNA and CDR2 YSLEER. V lost 0 bases and J lost 1, with 4 bases in between. CDR3 length: 15 residues. CDR3 nucleotide sequence: TGCGCCAGCAGCCAAGAACCATCTGGGGCCAACGTCCTGACTTTC. Amino acid sequence: CASSQEPSGANVLTF.

This rearrangement joins TRBV5-1 to TRBJ1-6, with D perhaps TRBD1 (5 bases). Germline CDR1 reads SGHRS; CDR2 reads YFSETQ. V dropped 4 bases and J dropped 3 bases, with 14 bases sitting between them. The CDR3 spans 16 residues. CDR3 DNA sequence: TGCGCCAGCAGCGAGGGGACTGACCGCTATAATTCACCCCTCCACTTT. This gives the protein CASSEGTDRYNSPLHF.

A few counts support this clonotype. The rearrangement links TRBV12-3 or TRBV12-4 to TRBJ2-6, with D tentatively TRBD1 (5 bases). The CDR3 totals 16 residues. The ends were cut back, 1 base at V and 4 bases at J, with 11 bases in the middle. The CDR3, as DNA: TGTGCCAGCAGTTTAGGCAGGGCGTCCGGGGCCAACGTCCTGACTTTC. Residues: CASSLGRASGANVLTF.

This clonotype was seen only a few times. The chain uses TRBV5-1 and TRBJ2-1, with 7 bases lining up with TRBD2. The V and J ends lost 0 bases and 7 bases, in that order; junction bases with no gene match: 4. Germline V lookup: CDR1 SGHRS, CDR2 YFSETQ. The CDR3 contains 14 residues. In DNA form, the CDR3 reads TGCGCCAGCAGCTTGGTGGTCGGGGGGAATGAGCAGTTCTTC. It is translated as CASSLVVGGNEQFF.

The rearrangement uses TRBV6-2 or TRBV6-3 and TRBJ2-7, with D perhaps TRBD2 (6 bases). This CDR3 is built from 13 residues. Germline CDR1 and CDR2: MNHEY and SVGEGT. V lost 4 bases to trimming and J lost 4 bases, with 11 bases between them. CDR3: CASSLAEHYEQYF. Written as DNA, the CDR3 is TGTGCCAGCAGTTTAGCGGAACATTACGAGCAGTACTTC.